This TCR beta chain was found in a study of blood T cells in healthy people across ages. A second PCR, run for roughly 6 to 11 cycles, used a sample-barcoded 5' primer plus a J-beta primer mix. TCRdb reprocessed the 5' RACE reads with MiXCR, giving one entry per CDR3 protein. The sample shows fewer than 2,000,000 distinct CDR3 sequences, about two fifths of them seen only once. The individuals who served as donors were healthy Caucasians living in Russia, aged about 6 to 100. Every donor contributed 8 to 10 milliliters of peripheral blood by blood draw. Per-sample yields of isolated PBMCs were at least 6 million. Trimming shortened V by 0 bases and J by 0 bases, and 8 bases separated the two germline ends. CDR3 length: 14 amino acids. Germline V gene lookup returns CDR1 GTSNPN and CDR2 SVGIG (reference sequence).

The TCR originated in a human donor in good health. Sequences were obtained from blood. The rearrangement links TRBV30 to TRBJ2-5; D unresolved. CDR3 amino acids: CAWSVTLYQETQYF. CDR3 nucleotides: TGTGCCTGGAGTGTCACGCTGTACCAAGAGACCCAGTACTTC.